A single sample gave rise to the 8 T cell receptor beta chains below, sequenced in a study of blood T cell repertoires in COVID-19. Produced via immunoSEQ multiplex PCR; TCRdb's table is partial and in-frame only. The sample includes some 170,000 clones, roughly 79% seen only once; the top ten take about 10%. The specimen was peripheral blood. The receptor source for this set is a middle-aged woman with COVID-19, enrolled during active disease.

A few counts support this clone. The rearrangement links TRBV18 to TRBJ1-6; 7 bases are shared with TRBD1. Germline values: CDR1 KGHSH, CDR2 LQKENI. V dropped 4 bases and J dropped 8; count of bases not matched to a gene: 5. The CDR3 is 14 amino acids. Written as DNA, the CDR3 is TGTGCCAGCTCACTCAGACAGGGTGATTCACCCCTCCACTTT. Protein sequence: CASSLRQGDSPLHF.

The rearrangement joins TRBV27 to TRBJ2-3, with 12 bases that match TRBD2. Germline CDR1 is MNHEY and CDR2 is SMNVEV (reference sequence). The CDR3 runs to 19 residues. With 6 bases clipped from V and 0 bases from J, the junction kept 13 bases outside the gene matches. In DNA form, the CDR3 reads TGTGCCAGCAGCAGACGGGGGGCTAGCGGGAGGGCGAGCACAGATACGCAGTATTTT. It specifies CASSRRGASGRASTDTQYF.

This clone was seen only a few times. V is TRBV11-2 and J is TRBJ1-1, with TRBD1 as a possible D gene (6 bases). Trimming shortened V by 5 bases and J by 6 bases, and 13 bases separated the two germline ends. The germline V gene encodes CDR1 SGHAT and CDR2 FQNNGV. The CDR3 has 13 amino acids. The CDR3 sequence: CASSLVPGAEAFF. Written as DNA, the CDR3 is TGTGCCAGCAGCCTAGTCCCAGGGGCTGAAGCTTTCTTT. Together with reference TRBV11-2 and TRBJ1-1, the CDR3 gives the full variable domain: EAGVAQSPRYKIIEKRQSVAFWCNPISGHATLYWYQQILGQGPKLLIQFQNNGVVDDSQLPKDRFSAERLKGVDSTLKIQPAKLEDSAVYLCASSLVPGAEAFFGQGTRLTVV.

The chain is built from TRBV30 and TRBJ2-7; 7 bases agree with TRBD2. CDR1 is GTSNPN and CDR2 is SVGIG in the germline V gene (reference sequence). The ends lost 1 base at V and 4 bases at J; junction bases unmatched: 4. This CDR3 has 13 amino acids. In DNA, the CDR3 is TGTGCCTGGAGTGCACCGGGAGGTTACGAGCAGTACGTC. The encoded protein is CAWSAPGGYEQYV.

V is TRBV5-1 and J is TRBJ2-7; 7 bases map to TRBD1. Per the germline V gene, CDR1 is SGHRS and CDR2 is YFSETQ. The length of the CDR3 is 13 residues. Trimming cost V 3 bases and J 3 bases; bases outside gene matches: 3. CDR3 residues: CASSWQGDYEQYF. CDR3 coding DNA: TGCGCCAGCAGCTGGCAGGGGGACTACGAGCAGTACTTC. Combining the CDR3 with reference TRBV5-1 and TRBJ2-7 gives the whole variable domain KAGVTQTPRYLIKTRGQQVTLSCSPISGHRSVSWYQQTPGQGLQFLFEYFSETQRNKGNFPGRFSGRQFSNSRSEMNVSTLELGDSALYLCASSWQGDYEQYFGPGTRLTVT.

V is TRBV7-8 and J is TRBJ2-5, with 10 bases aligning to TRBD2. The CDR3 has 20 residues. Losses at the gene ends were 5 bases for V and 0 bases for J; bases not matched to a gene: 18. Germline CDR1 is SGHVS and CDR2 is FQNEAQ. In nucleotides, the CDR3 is TGTGCCAGCAGCCCAGAGTCCCCAGAAAAGCGGGGGGGCGACCAAGAGACCCAGTACTTC. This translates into CASSPESPEKRGGDQETQYF.

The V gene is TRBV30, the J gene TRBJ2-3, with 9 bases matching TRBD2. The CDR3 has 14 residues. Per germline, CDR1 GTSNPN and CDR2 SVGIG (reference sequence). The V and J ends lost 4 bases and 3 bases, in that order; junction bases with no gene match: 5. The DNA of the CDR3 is TGTGCCTGGAATCTAGCGGGGAATACAGATACGCAGTATTTT. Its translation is CAWNLAGNTDTQYF.

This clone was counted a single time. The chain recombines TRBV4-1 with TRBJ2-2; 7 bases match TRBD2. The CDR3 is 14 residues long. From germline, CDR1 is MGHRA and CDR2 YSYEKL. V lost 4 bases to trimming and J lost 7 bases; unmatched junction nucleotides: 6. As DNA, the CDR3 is TGCGCCAGCAGCCCTGACGGGGGGATCGGGGAGCTGTTTTTT. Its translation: CASSPDGGIGELFF.